These T cell receptor beta chains were read from a single sample in a study of blood T cell repertoires in COVID-19. Sequencing used immunoSEQ multiplex PCR; TCRdb keeps in-frame clones, though not all of them. Of tens of thousands of clones listed, approximately 80% were seen once; the top ten hold approximately 15%. Input material: peripheral blood. The receptors here all came from a man in his 70s with acute or convalescent COVID-19. The CDR3 runs from the conserved cysteine through the conserved F or W. A D gene is named only where the DNA matches it firmly. Clone size is shown for a subset of rows, as once, few, many or a class of expanded clone.

J gene | V gene | clone size | D gene | CDR3 DNA | CDR3 protein
TRBJ1-2 | TRBV18 | . | TRBD1 | TGTGCCAGCTCACCAGCGGACAGGGGGGATGGCTACACCTTC | CASSPADRGDGYTF
TRBJ1-3 | TRBV6-5 | . | . | TGTGCCAGCAGTTACTCGCCAGGGTCATCTGGAAACACCATATATTTT | CASSYSPGSSGNTIYF
TRBJ1-1 | TRBV7-2 | once | TRBD1 | TGTGCCAGCAGCCTTGGACAGGGGGGCCCACTGTCTCGGGGGGTTTTT | CASSLGQGGPLSRGVF
TRBJ2-5 | TRBV7-6 | . | . | TGTGCCAGCACGGAGTTGAATAGGCAAGAGACCCAGTACTTC | CASTELNRQETQYF
TRBJ2-1 | TRBV5-1 | once | . | TGCGCCAGCAGCCAGGCCAAAGGCGAGCAGTTCTTC | CASSQAKGEQFF
TRBJ1-2 | TRBV2 | . | . | TGTGCCAGCAGTGAATCCGTTAACTATGGCTACACCTTC | CASSESVNYGYTF
TRBJ2-2 | TRBV28 | . | . | TGTGCCAGCAGGGACTCGAACACCGGGGAGCTGTTTTTT | CASRDSNTGELFF
TRBJ1-2 | TRBV9 | . | . | TGTGCCAGCAGCGTGGACAGCCTTGGGTATGGCTACACCTTC | CASSVDSLGYGYTF
TRBJ2-5 | TRBV18 | . | TRBD2 | TGTGCCAGCTCACCACGGTCTAGCGGGGAAGAGACCCAGTACTTC | CASSPRSSGEETQYF
TRBJ2-7 | TRBV10-3 | . | TRBD2 | TGTGCCATCAGTGAGTCGAGCCTAGCGGACTACGAGCAGTACTTC | CAISESSLADYEQYF
TRBJ1-5 | TRBV27 | . | . | TGTGCCAGCAGTTTTGCAGGGGCGGGCAATCAGCCCCAGCATTTT | CASSFAGAGNQPQHF
TRBJ2-3 | TRBV19 | medium-sized | TRBD1 | TGTGCCAGTAGTCCTGGGACAGGGGTTTTTACAGATACGCAGTATTTT | CASSPGTGVFTDTQYF
TRBJ2-7 | TRBV27 | . | TRBD2 | TGTGCCAGCAGACTAGGGACTAGCGGGCTCTACGAGCAGTACTTC | CASRLGTSGLYEQYF
TRBJ2-2 | TRBV9 | . | TRBD2 | TGTGCCAGCAGCGTAGATGCTAGCGGGAGTTACGGGGAGCTGTTTTTT | CASSVDASGSYGELFF
TRBJ2-7 | TRBV12-3/TRBV12-4 | . | TRBD1 | TGTGCCAGCAGTTCCGGGACAGCCGAGCAGTACTTC | CASSSGTAEQYF
TRBJ2-7 | TRBV7-2 | . | TRBD2 | TGTGCCAGCAGCTACGGGGGGGGGCGCCCCAACGAGCAGTACTTC | CASSYGGGRPNEQYF
TRBJ1-2 | TRBV2 | once | TRBD1 | TGTGCCAGCAGAGGACAGGTCGCTAACTATGGCTACACCTTC | CASRGQVANYGYTF
TRBJ1-6 | TRBV19 | . | TRBD1 | TGTGCCAGTAGTCGACAGGGCTATAATTCACCCCTCCACTTT | CASSRQGYNSPLHF
TRBJ2-1 | TRBV7-9 | . | . | TGTGCCAGCTATAAATTAGCGGTATACAATGAGCAGTTCTTC | CASYKLAVYNEQFF
TRBJ1-5 | TRBV7-2 | . | . | TGTGCCAGCAGCTTAGCTCAAAATCAGCCCCAGCATTTT | CASSLAQNQPQHF
TRBJ1-1 | TRBV5-1 | . | . | TGCGCCAGCAGCTTTTCGGAGGGCCTCCCAGCTTTCTTT | CASSFSEGLPAFF
TRBJ2-7 | TRBV7-2 | . | TRBD1 | TGTGCCAGCAGCCAGTTGGGGACAGGGGCTTTCTACGAGCAGTACTTC | CASSQLGTGAFYEQYF
TRBJ2-7 | TRBV11-3 | . | . | TGTGCCAGCAGCTCCTCCCCTCCCCCTCTCTACGAGCAGTACTTC | CASSSSPPPLYEQYF
TRBJ2-7 | TRBV7-6 | . | . | TGTGCCAGCAGCTTAGGTCGGGGGGCTTCCTCCTACGAGCAGTACTTC | CASSLGRGASSYEQYF
TRBJ1-5 | TRBV10-1 | once | . | TGCGCCAGCACCACCCCGTGGCCCAGGGGAAATCAGCCCCAGCATTTT | CASTTPWPRGNQPQHF
TRBJ2-6 | TRBV3-1/TRBV3-2 | . | . | TGTGCCAGCAGCCAAGAAGAGTTGAAAAACTCTGGGGCCAACGTCCTGACTTTC | CASSQEELKNSGANVLTF
TRBJ1-2 | TRBV28 | . | . | TGTGCCAGCAGCCCGGGGAATAACTATGGCTACACCTTC | CASSPGNNYGYTF
TRBJ1-4 | TRBV6-5 | once | TRBD1 | TGTGCCAGCAGATCCCCGGGACAGCTTAATGAAAAACTGTTTTTT | CASRSPGQLNEKLFF
TRBJ1-5 | TRBV5-4 | . | . | TGTGCCAGCAGCTTGGCCGGCGAGGGCCGCCAAGTTTATAGCAATCAGCCCCAGCATTTT | CASSLAGEGRQVYSNQPQHF
TRBJ1-1 | TRBV9 | . | . | TGTGCCAGCAGCGTAGATTTGCGGAACACTGAAGCTTTCTTT | CASSVDLRNTEAFF
TRBJ2-1 | TRBV20-1 | . | TRBD2 | TGCAGTGCTCGTGGGCTAGCGGGGGAGTACAATGAGCAGTTCTTC | CSARGLAGEYNEQFF
TRBJ2-2 | TRBV29-1 | . | . | TGCAGCGTTGTTGCCGCCCGGGGGACAGCTAACACCGGGGAGCTGTTTTTT | CSVVAARGTANTGELFF
TRBJ2-5 | TRBV6-5 | . | TRBD2 | TGTGCCAGCACACAGACTAGCGGGGGCCGGGGGACCCAGTACTTC | CASTQTSGGRGTQYF
TRBJ1-4 | TRBV5-1 | . | . | TGCGCCAGCAGAGGCGGGGACGGTGAAAAACTGTTTTTT | CASRGGDGEKLFF
TRBJ2-4 | TRBV2 | . | TRBD2 | TGTGCCAGCAGGGAGCGGGAGAGGGGCATTCAGTACTTC | CASRERERGIQYF
TRBJ2-1 | TRBV28 | once | TRBD1 | TGTGCCAGCAGTTTAAGAGTCGGACAGGGCCCCTACAATGAGCAGTTCTTC | CASSLRVGQGPYNEQFF
TRBJ2-1 | TRBV27 | . | TRBD2 | TGTGCCAGCAGTACTCTAGCGGGAGGTGGCGATGAGCAGTTCTTC | CASSTLAGGGDEQFF
TRBJ1-1 | TRBV21-1 | once | . | TGTGCCAGCAGCAAGCGCCCGGGACAGGGTCAGATCCCGGGCACTGAAGCTTTCTTT | CASSKRPGQGQIPGTEAFF
TRBJ2-7 | TRBV13 | . | TRBD1 | TGTGCCAGCAGCCTGGGGGACAGGCCCTACGAGCAGTACTTC | CASSLGDRPYEQYF
TRBJ2-1 | TRBV7-6 | few | TRBD2 | TGTGCCAGCAGCTTAAGTAGCGGGAGTAATAACAATGAGCAGTTCTTC | CASSLSSGSNNNEQFF
TRBJ1-1 | TRBV6-2/TRBV6-3 | . | . | TGTGCCAGCAGTTACTCGGGGAGGGCCGGGACTGAAGCTTTCTTT | CASSYSGRAGTEAFF
TRBJ1-2 | TRBV7-9 | . | . | TGTGCCAGCAGCTTAGACGGGGGTCGGGGCTACACCTTC | CASSLDGGRGYTF
TRBJ2-4 | TRBV25-1 | . | TRBD1 | TGTGCCAGCCACTTGACAGGGAGCAACATTCAGTACTTC | CASHLTGSNIQYF
TRBJ2-1 | TRBV12-3/TRBV12-4 | . | TRBD2 | TGTGCCAGCAGACCGCGGGAGACGGATGAGCAGTTCTTC | CASRPRETDEQFF
TRBJ1-4 | TRBV30 | . | . | TGTGCCTGGAGCAAAAACCAGGGGAATAATGAAAAACTGTTTTTT | CAWSKNQGNNEKLFF
TRBJ1-4 | TRBV5-6 | few | . | TGTGCCAGCAGCTTCGAAGGATCCCACCCGGGAGAAAAACTGTTTTTT | CASSFEGSHPGEKLFF
TRBJ2-5 | TRBV5-4 | . | TRBD1 | TGTGCCAGCAGCTTTGAGACAGGGCTCCAAGAGACCCAGTACTTC | CASSFETGLQETQYF